This T cell receptor (beta chain) was retrieved from a study of T cells in Graves' hyperthyroidism and ophthalmopathy. Overall study findings and caveats: Ophthalmopathy, as predicted by the model, came a median around 6.7 months after the prediction. Most thyroid clonotypes expanded above 0.001 appeared in blood too.

Diagnoses were established using clinical symptoms, serum thyroxine and TRAb, thyroid ultrasound and orbital computed tomography. RNA transcripts yielded amplified TCR beta CDR3 regions. TCR CDR3 underwent first-round RT-PCR with the HTBI primer set. Using its own MiXCR run on the multiplex PCR reads, TCRdb lists one record per CDR3 protein. The repertoire includes hundreds of thousands of distinct CDR3 sequences, approximately 24% of them detected once, and 10% to 12% sits in the top ten. This clonotype came up many times. The target antigen is unknown. Germline assignment: CDR1 DFQATT and CDR2 SNEGSKA (reference sequence). The CDR3 runs to 13 residues. V shed 6 bases and J 4 bases; nucleotides not matched to a gene: 6.

V usage is TRBV20-1 and J usage is TRBJ1-2; 9 nucleotides line up with TRBD1. The sample was blood. The sequence was collected from a woman in her twenties or thirties with Graves' ophthalmopathy. For the CDR3, the DNA is TGCAGTGCCGCAACAGGGGGCGGCTATGGCTACACCTTC. Translation: CSAATGGGYGYTF.